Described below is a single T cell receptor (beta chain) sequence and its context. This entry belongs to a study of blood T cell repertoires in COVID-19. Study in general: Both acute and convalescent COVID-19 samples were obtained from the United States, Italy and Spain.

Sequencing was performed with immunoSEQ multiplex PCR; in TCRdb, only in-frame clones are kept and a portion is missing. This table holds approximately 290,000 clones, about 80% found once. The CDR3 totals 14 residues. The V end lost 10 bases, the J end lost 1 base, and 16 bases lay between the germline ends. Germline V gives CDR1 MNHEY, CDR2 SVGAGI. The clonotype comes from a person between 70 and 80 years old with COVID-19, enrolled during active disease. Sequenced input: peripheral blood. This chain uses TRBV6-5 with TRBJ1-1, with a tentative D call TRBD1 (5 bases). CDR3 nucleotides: TGTGCCACCCGGGGGGGAGGCTGGAACACTGAAGCTTTCTTT. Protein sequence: CATRGGGWNTEAFF.